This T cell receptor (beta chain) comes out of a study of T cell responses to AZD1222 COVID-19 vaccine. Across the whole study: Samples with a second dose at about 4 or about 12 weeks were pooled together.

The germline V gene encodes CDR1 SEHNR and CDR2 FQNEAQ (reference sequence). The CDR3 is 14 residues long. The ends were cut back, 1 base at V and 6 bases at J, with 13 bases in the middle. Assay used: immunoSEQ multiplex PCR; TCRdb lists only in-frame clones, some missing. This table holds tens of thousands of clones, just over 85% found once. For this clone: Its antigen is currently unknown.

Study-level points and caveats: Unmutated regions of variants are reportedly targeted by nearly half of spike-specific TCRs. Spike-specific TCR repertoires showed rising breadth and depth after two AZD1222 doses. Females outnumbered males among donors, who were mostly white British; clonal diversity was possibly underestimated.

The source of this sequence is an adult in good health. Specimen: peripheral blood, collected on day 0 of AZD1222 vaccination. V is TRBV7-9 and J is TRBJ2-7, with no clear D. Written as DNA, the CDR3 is TGTGCCAGCAGCTTAGATCCGGGCGTCGGCGAGCAGTACTTC. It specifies CASSLDPGVGEQYF.